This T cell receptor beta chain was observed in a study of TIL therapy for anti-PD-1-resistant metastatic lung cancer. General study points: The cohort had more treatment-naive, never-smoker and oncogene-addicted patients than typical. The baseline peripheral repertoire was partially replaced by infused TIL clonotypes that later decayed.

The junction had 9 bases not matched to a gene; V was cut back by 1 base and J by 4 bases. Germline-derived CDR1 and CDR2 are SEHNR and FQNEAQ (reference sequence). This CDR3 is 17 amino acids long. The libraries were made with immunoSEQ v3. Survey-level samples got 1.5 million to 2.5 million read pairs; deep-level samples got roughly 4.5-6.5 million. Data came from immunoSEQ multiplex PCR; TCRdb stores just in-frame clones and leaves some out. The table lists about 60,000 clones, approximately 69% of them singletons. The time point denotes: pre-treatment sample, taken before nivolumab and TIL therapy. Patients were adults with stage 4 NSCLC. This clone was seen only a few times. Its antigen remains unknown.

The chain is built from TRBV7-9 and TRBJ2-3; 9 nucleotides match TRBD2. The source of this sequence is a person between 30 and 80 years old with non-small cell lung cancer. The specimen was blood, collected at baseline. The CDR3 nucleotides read TGTGCCAGCAGCTTAGACGAGGTAGCGGGAGACGCAGATACGCAGTATTTT. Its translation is CASSLDEVAGDADTQYF. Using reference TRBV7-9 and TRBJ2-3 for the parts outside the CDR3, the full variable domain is DTGVSQNPRHKITKRGQNVTFRCDPISEHNRLYWYRQTLGQGPEFLTYFQNEAQLEKSRLLSDRFSAERPKGSFSTLEIQRTEQGDSAMYLCASSLDEVAGDADTQYFGPGTRLTVL.